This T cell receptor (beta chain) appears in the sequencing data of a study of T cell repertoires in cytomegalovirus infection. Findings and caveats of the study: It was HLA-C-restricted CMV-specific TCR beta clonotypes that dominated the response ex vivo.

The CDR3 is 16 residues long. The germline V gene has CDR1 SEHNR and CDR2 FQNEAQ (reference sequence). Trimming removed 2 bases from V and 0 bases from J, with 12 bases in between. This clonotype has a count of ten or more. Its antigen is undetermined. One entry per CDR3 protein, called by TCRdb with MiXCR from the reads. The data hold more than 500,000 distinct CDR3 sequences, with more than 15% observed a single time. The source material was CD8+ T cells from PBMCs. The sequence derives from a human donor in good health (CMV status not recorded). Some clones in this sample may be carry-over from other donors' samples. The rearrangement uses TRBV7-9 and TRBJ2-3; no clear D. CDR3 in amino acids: CASSLLESSSTDTQYF. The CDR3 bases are TGTGCCAGCAGCTTATTAGAATCTTCTAGCACAGATACGCAGTATTTT.